The sequence of this T cell receptor (beta chain) was determined in a study of T cells after yellow fever vaccination (dated by TCRdb to about 2019). With respect to the entire study: The SMART-Seq v4 Ultra Low Input RNA kit was used to prepare libraries from fractions with low cell numbers. To track T-cell clones before and after primary and booster YFV17D yellow fever vaccination, bulk TCR alpha and beta repertoires were sequenced longitudinally. Bulk PBMC replicates and cell subsets were isolated from blood drawn at multiple timepoints before and after both primary and secondary immunization. Two healthy male donors, one aged 18 to 30 and one aged 30 to 40 years, made up the cohort.

A word on this clonotype: The antigen it recognizes is unknown. The input lacks base qualities; no much larger clone sits a single base away.

The meaning of the sample's treatment or condition label: live attenuated yellow fever vaccine strain. PBMCs were isolated from peripheral blood using a standard Ficoll-Paque protocol. CD4 and CD8 T-cell fractions were isolated with Dynabeads CD4 and CD8 positive selection kits. TriZol was used to extract RNA from bulk PBMCs, from CD4 and CD8 fractions, and from dextramer-positive and dextramer-negative fractions. The paper's findings and limits, for the study overall: Because only two donors were included in the study, the extent to which the findings can be generalized is limited. After the booster, most clones that had expanded after primary vaccination were detected again (approximately 97% of CD4 and around 88% of CD8), suggesting broad maintenance of memory. A small fraction of clonotypes appeared in both the CD4 and CD8 compartments, likely as a result of convergent recombination. Because abundant contaminating clonotypes from the bulk population could be contained in FACS-sorted repertoires, computational filtering was required. Compared with the primary T-cell response, the secondary T-cell response was faster but weaker, reaching its peak on day 5 rather than on day 15.

V is reduced by 8 bases and J by 3 bases, leaving a spacing of 7 bases between them. Taken from cysteine to phenylalanine, the CDR3 has 11 residues. Only the CDR3 region is kept as DNA, spanning 33 bases read in frame from base 1. Sequencing instrument: Illumina NovaSeq 6000. TCR cDNA was made using 5'RACE template switching, a step that added a universal primer site and unique molecular identifiers. Priming for cDNA synthesis came from both the TCR alpha and TCR beta constant segments. Two PCR steps were used to amplify libraries, with sample barcodes and sequencing adapters being added in the second step. Sequencing of libraries was performed on Illumina HiSeq 2500 (2x100 bp) or NovaSeq (2x150 bp). The study's processing was this. Demultiplexing of reads and collapsing into UMI consensus sequences were performed with MIGEC, and V(D)J alignment was carried out with MiXCR. Vaccine-responding clonotypes were identified with edgeR using replicate PBMC samples, with FDR below 0.01 and a log2 fold change above 5 up to day 15 being required. Each bulk clonotype received a CD4 or CD8 identity based on whether the sequenced CD4 or CD8 repertoire contained that clonotype at higher abundance. TCRdb took the public reads, trimmed them with fastp at Q25, ran MiXCR for clone calling and kept in-frame beta chains. One record per CDR3 amino acid sequence lists the most common genes and DNA. For this entry, the V and J calls and clone size follow TCRdb and not the study's own pipeline. The sample records more than 300,000 distinct CDR3 sequences, approximately 11% of which are singletons. 3% to 3.5% of the sample rests with the top ten.

The TCR comes from a man aged 18 to 29 who received the YFV17D yellow fever vaccine. The material was CD4+ T cells sorted from PBMCs, obtained 45 days after the yellow fever booster vaccination. The rearranged segments are TRBV12-3 or TRBV12-4 and TRBJ1-1, with no D gene named confidently. The CDR3 in this case is CASGWHTEAFF. The DNA sequence is given as TGTGCCAGCGGCTGGCACACTGAAGCTTTCTTT.